The T cell receptor (beta chain) under discussion was sequenced for a study of T-cell memory formation after mild COVID-19. Study-level points and caveats: A subset of responding clones appeared in pre-infection memory, suggesting cross-reactive memory joined. CD8+ contracting clones occupied EMRA, while CD4+ ones occupied mainly CM and EM.

The length of the CDR3 is 14 residues. With 4 bases removed from V and 8 bases from J, the gap between germline ends came to 14 bases. Looked up from germline, CDR1 is LGHNA and CDR2 is YNFKEQ. TCRdb re-analysed the 5' RACE reads in MiXCR, keeping a single row per CDR3 protein. The sample consists of around 340,000 distinct CDR3 sequences, 10% to 15% of them appearing once. This clonotype was detected only a few times. Antigen: not known. Sequenced material: PBMCs or a T cell subset sorted from them (not recorded which). The origin of this receptor is a man between 18 and 29 years old who had mild COVID-19 (a few samples of this study predate the infection). Cell type and time point are not known. This chain joins TRBV4-2 and TRBJ1-4, with unresolved D. The DNA for the CDR3 is TGTGCCAGCAGCCCCTTTAGGGTGGGGGAAAAACTGTTTTTT. This translates into CASSPFRVGEKLFF.